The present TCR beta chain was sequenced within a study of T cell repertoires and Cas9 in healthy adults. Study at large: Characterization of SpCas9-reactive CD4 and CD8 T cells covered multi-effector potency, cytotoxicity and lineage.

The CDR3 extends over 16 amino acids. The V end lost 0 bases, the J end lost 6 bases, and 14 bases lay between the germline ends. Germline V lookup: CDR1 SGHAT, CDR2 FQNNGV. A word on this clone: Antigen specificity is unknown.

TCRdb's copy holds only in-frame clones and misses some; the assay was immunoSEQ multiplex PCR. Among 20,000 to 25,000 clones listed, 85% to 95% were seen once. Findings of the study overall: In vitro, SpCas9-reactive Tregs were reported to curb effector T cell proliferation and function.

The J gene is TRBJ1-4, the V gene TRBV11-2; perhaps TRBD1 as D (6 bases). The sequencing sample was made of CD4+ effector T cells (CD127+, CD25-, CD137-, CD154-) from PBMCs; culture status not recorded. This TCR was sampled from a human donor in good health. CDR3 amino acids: CASSLDSGRGDEKLFF. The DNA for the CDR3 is TGTGCCAGCAGCTTAGATTCCGGCAGGGGCGATGAAAAACTGTTTTTT.